This passage covers 4 T cell receptor beta chains from one sample sequenced in a study of CD8 T cells in Susac syndrome. The authors reverse transcribed about 0.45 to 1 ug RNA with random hexamers. Via MiXCR, TCRdb re-called the immunoSEQ multiplex PCR reads, giving one row per CDR3 protein. The sample includes some 240,000 distinct CDR3 sequences, about 96% seen only once; the top ten take 0.095% to 0.12%. Input material: CD4+ T cells from PBMCs. All receptors come from a human donor with Susac syndrome.

The chain employs TRBV18 and TRBJ2-1; 8 nucleotides agree with TRBD2. CDR1 is KGHSH and CDR2 is LQKENI in the germline V gene. CDR3 length equals 15 residues. Trimming cost V 2 bases and J 4 bases; bases outside gene matches: 4. The CDR3 region is CASSPKREWYNEQFF. The CDR3 DNA reads TGTGCCAGCTCACCAAAGCGGGAGTGGTACAATGAGCAGTTCTTC.

The rearrangement joins TRBV12-3 or TRBV12-4 to TRBJ2-7, with TRBD2 as a possible D gene (7 bases). The CDR3 loop spans 14 amino acids. The V end was cut by 3 bases, the J end by 5 bases, with 14 bases between. CDR3 nucleotide sequence: TGTGCCAGCAGTTTGGTGGGGGGGCGCGACGAGCAGTACTTC. Translated: CASSLVGGRDEQYF.

The CDR3: CAWSVVMNTEAFF. For the CDR3, the DNA is TGTGCCTGGAGTGTAGTGATGAACACTGAAGCTTTCTTT. The rearrangement links TRBV30 to TRBJ1-1; no clear D. Trimming stripped 0 bases from V and 0 bases from J, with 5 bases between. CDR3 size: 13 residues. Per germline, CDR1 GTSNPN and CDR2 SVGIG (reference sequence).

This sequence joins TRBV29-1 and TRBJ2-7; 13 bases line up with TRBD2. The ends lost 6 bases at V and 1 base at J; junction bases unmatched: 6. Looked up from germline, CDR1 is SQVTM and CDR2 is ANQGSEA. This CDR3 is 15 amino acids long. CDR3: CSVQGTSGISYEQYF. In nucleotides, the CDR3 is TGCAGCGTCCAGGGGACTAGCGGGATATCCTACGAGCAGTACTTC.